These T cell receptor beta chains were read from a single sample in a study of graft-versus-host responses after intestinal transplantation. Produced via immunoSEQ multiplex PCR; TCRdb's table is partial and in-frame only. The profile shows some 22,000 clones, 55% to 60% of them singletons. Sequencing was performed on alloreactive CD4+ T cells from a mixed lymphocyte reaction culture, taken before intestinal transplant. These receptors all come from a human patient who received an intestinal transplant. Both conserved end residues are part of each CDR3. A D gene is named only where the DNA matches it firmly. Part of the rows lack a size; the others show once, few, many or a class for expanded clones.

j_call d_call clone_size v_call cdr3_nt cdr3_aa
TRBJ2-1 TRBD2 . TRBV5-6 TGTGCCAGCAGCTCGCCGGGACTAGCGGGAGTAGCAACTGGCAATGAGCAGTTCTTC CASSSPGLAGVATGNEQFF
TRBJ2-2 . . TRBV7-2 TGTGCCAGCAGCTTATGGCCGGGGACCGGGGAGCTGTTTTTT CASSLWPGTGELFF
TRBJ1-1 TRBD1 few TRBV4-1 TGCGCCAGCAGCCGTGGGACAGGGTGGGGGAACACTGAAGCTTTCTTT CASSRGTGWGNTEAFF
TRBJ2-2 . . TRBV7-3 TGTGCCAGCAGCTTAGCCCCCGGGGACACCGGGGAGCTGTTTTTT CASSLAPGDTGELFF
TRBJ2-7 TRBD1 few TRBV10-3 TGTGCCATCAGTGCCGGGACAGGGGTTGAGCAGTACTTC CAISAGTGVEQYF
TRBJ2-2 TRBD1 . TRBV10-3 TGTGCCATCAGAACCGGGACAGGGGCCACCGGGGAGCTGTTTTTT CAIRTGTGATGELFF
TRBJ1-1 . . TRBV11-3 TGTGCCAGCAGCCCCGGAGGGCCGCTGAACACTGAAGCTTTCTTT CASSPGGPLNTEAFF
TRBJ1-2 . . TRBV15 TGTGCCACCAGCAGAGAGCGGGGGGGCTATGGCTACACCTTC CATSRERGGYGYTF
TRBJ2-6 TRBD1 few TRBV18 TGTGCCAGCTCACCTCGACAGGGGCTGAGCGGGGCCAACGTCCTGACTTTC CASSPRQGLSGANVLTF
TRBJ1-1 TRBD1 . TRBV10-3 TGTGCCATCAGCCCGACAGGGCTGAACACTGAAGCTTTCTTT CAISPTGLNTEAFF
TRBJ2-3 . . TRBV2 TGTGCCAGCAGTCCCCAAGGTGGAGCCCGCACAGATACGCAGTATTTT CASSPQGGARTDTQYF
TRBJ1-1 . . TRBV11-2 TGTGCCAGCAGCTTAAACAGCCCTGAAGCTTTCTTT CASSLNSPEAFF
TRBJ2-1 TRBD1 few TRBV30 TGTGCCTGGAGTGCACGGGACAGGGGCTACAATGAGCAGTTCTTC CAWSARDRGYNEQFF
TRBJ2-1 . few TRBV5-4 TGTGCCAGCGCCTGGGGACTGGCTAAGTTCAATGAGCAGTTCTTC CASAWGLAKFNEQFF
TRBJ2-7 TRBD2 once TRBV5-1 TGCGCCAGCAGCTTGGGACTAGCAGCCGGCGAGCAGTACTTC CASSLGLAAGEQYF
TRBJ2-1 TRBD2 . TRBV19 TGTGCCAGTAACCCCAGCGGGGGCTACAATGAGCAGTTCTTC CASNPSGGYNEQFF
TRBJ1-1 . . TRBV6-1 TGTGCCAGCAGTGAGTCCCCGGACACTGAAGCTTTCTTT CASSESPDTEAFF
TRBJ2-5 . . TRBV29-1 TGCAGCGTTGATGCAGGGTGGTGGACCCAGTACTTC CSVDAGWWTQYF
TRBJ2-5 . . TRBV10-3 TGTGCCATCAGTGAGGCTGGGGCAGGGCCGGAGACCCAGTACTTC CAISEAGAGPETQYF
TRBJ2-6 TRBD1 few TRBV30 TGTGCCTGGAGCCGAGGACAGGGGCACTCTGGGGCCAACGTCCTGACTTTC CAWSRGQGHSGANVLTF
TRBJ2-5 . . TRBV7-6 TGTGCCAGCAGCTTGCTAGCGCTGGGGGAGACCCAGTACTTC CASSLLALGETQYF
TRBJ2-3 TRBD1 few TRBV29-1 TGCAGCGTTGGACAGGGGGCAGATACGCAGTATTTT CSVGQGADTQYF
TRBJ1-1 . . TRBV9 TGTGCCAGCAATCGGGAAAACTGGCCAAGCACTGAAGCTTTCTTT CASNRENWPSTEAFF
TRBJ2-4 TRBD2 . TRBV30 TGTGCCTGGGGTCGGGGGGTGGCCAAAAACATTCAGTACTTC CAWGRGVAKNIQYF
TRBJ1-6 TRBD1 . TRBV6-1 TGTGCCAGCAGCCAGACTCGGGACAGGGGGGTACCCCTCCACTTT CASSQTRDRGVPLHF
TRBJ2-5 TRBD1 few TRBV6-1 TGTGCCAGCCGGATTACAGGGGGCCAAGAGACCCAGTACTTC CASRITGGQETQYF
TRBJ1-6 . . TRBV7-9 TGTGCCAGCAGCTTCGGGGTTGGTGGCTCCGAACCCCTCCACTTT CASSFGVGGSEPLHF
TRBJ1-1 . . TRBV27 TGTGCCAGCCTTCCGCGGACAGTACTCATGAACACTGAAGCTTTCTTT CASLPRTVLMNTEAFF